These 32 T cell receptor beta chains were all obtained from the same sample, sequenced in a study of vaccination and CD4 T cells after COVID-19. The antigens these receptors bind are not known. The treatment was: roughly ten-day PBMC culture with coronavirus spike peptide pools or control peptides (ViraFEST assay). The Oncomine TCR Beta short-read assay sequenced DNA from cultured CD4+ T cells. Each CDR3 protein is one row after TCRdb ran MiXCR on the PCR reads. The table records around 6,000 distinct CDR3 sequences, around two fifths of them present only once. Sequencing was done on a sample of CD4+ T cells from blood, cultured in vitro. These receptors originate from a human donor who had recovered from COVID-19.

The V gene is TRBV7-2, the J gene TRBJ2-5; the D is unclear. Germline V gene data show CDR1 as SGHTA and CDR2 as FQGNSA. The CDR3 runs to 12 residues. Trimming pared 0 bases from V and 4 bases from J, leaving 3 bases between. The CDR3 spells CASSLAAETQYF. The CDR3 region has the DNA TGTGCCAGCAGCTTAGCAGCAGAGACCCAGTACTTC.

The chain is built from TRBV20-1 and TRBJ2-7; 9 nucleotides align to TRBD1. There are 12 residues in the CDR3. Germline CDR1 and CDR2: DFQATT and SNEGSKA (reference sequence). Trimming removed 7 bases from V and 5 bases from J; junction bases left unmatched: 6. The CDR3 protein is CSGGGTGNEQYF. CDR3 coding DNA: TGCAGTGGGGGGGGGACAGGGAACGAGCAGTACTTC.

The chain has TRBV20-1 and TRBJ2-5; the match to TRBD2 covers 7 bases. The CDR3 contains 14 residues. The germline V gene has CDR1 DFQATT and CDR2 SNEGSKA (reference sequence). With 6 bases clipped from V and 1 base from J, the junction kept 8 bases outside the gene matches. Written as DNA, the CDR3 is TGCAGTGCGGAGCGCGGGGGTATCCAAGAGACCCAGTACTTC. Its translation: CSAERGGIQETQYF.

The V gene is TRBV2, the J gene TRBJ2-7; no clear D gene. The germline gives CDR1 SNHLY, CDR2 FYNNEI. The CDR3 runs to 11 residues. The V and J ends lost 6 bases and 0 bases respectively, with 3 bases between them. DNA of the CDR3: TGTGCCAGCAGGGCCTCCTACGAGCAGTACTTC. Translating gives CASRASYEQYF.

Worth noting for this clonotype: A junction end diverges from the germline sequence, so it may reflect a read error. The rearrangement links TRBV7-2 to TRBJ2-5; 10 nucleotides align to TRBD2. CDR1 and CDR2 from the germline V gene are SGHTA and FQGNSA. The CDR3 covers 15 residues. The CDR3 here is CASSLQAGGGEAQYF. The CDR3 coding sequence is TGTGCCAGCAGCTTACAAGCGGGAGGGGGAGAGGCCCAGTACTTC.

The chain recombines TRBV10-3 with TRBJ2-7; D remains ambiguous. The germline V gene encodes CDR1 ENHRY and CDR2 SYGVKD. The germline V and J ends were trimmed by 4 bases and 4 bases, with 17 bases remaining between them. The CDR3 has 15 amino acids. CDR3 in amino acids: CAISGLWGKGYEQYF. In DNA, the CDR3 is TGTGCCATCAGTGGCCTTTGGGGTAAGGGATACGAGCAGTACTTC.

The chain has TRBV20-1 and TRBJ2-5; 14 nucleotides match TRBD2. This CDR3 is 14 amino acids long. Unmatched junction bases numbered 4, after V lost 6 bases and J lost 4 bases. CDR1 and CDR2 from the germline V gene are DFQATT and SNEGSKA (reference sequence). The CDR3 sequence: CSAKTSGGAETQYF. CDR3 nucleotides: TGCAGTGCCAAGACTAGCGGGGGGGCAGAGACCCAGTACTTC.

This clonotype was counted a few times. This chain uses TRBV7-9 with TRBJ1-2, with D maybe TRBD1 (6 bases). Germline CDR1 SEHNR, CDR2 FQNEAQ (reference sequence). The ends were cut back, 5 bases at V and 1 base at J, with 11 bases in the middle. The CDR3 has 14 amino acids. In nucleotides, the CDR3 is TGTGCCAGCAGCAGGGACACATATAACTATGGCTACACCTTC. Amino acid sequence: CASSRDTYNYGYTF.

The chain joins TRBV7-6 to TRBJ2-7; 10 bases line up with TRBD1. J gave up 5 bases and V 4 bases, and 5 bases lay outside the gene matches. This CDR3 is 14 amino acids long. Germline-derived CDR1 and CDR2 are SGHVS and FNYEAQ. The CDR3 DNA sequence: TGTGCCAGCAGCTCCCGGGACAGGGGACACGAGCAGTACTTC. This sequence encodes CASSSRDRGHEQYF.

This rearrangement joins TRBV7-2 to TRBJ1-2; TRBD1 matches at 9 bases. There are 15 residues in the CDR3. Trimming took 5 bases from V and 7 from J; bases not matched to a gene: 11. CDR1 and CDR2 from the germline V gene are SGHTA and FQGNSA. The CDR3 protein is CASSPQVTGGSGYTF. The CDR3 bases are TGTGCCAGCAGCCCCCAAGTCACAGGGGGCAGTGGCTACACCTTC.

The gene calls are TRBV20-1 and TRBJ1-2; 8 nucleotides agree with TRBD1. The junction had 11 bases not matched to a gene; V was cut back by 3 bases and J by 8 bases. Germline CDR1 reads DFQATT; CDR2 reads SNEGSKA (reference sequence). The CDR3 is made up of 14 amino acids. In DNA form, the CDR3 reads TGCAGTGCTAGGAGGACAGGGATTCGTGAGGGCTACACCTTC. This codes for CSARRTGIREGYTF.

The chain combines TRBV7-2 with TRBJ1-1; the D gene is possibly TRBD1 (5 bases). The V and J ends lost 5 bases and 7 bases respectively, with 11 bases between them. CDR1 is SGHTA, CDR2 FQGNSA, per germline. CDR3 length equals 12 residues. CDR3: CASSRSGVEAFF. CDR3 nucleotide sequence: TGTGCCAGCAGCCGGTCGGGGGTTGAAGCTTTCTTT.

The J gene is TRBJ1-2, the V gene TRBV10-3; a weak D match, TRBD1 (5 bases). The CDR3 totals 13 residues. V lost 4 bases and J 4 bases, leaving 10 bases between the germline ends. The V gene's germline CDR1 is ENHRY and CDR2 SYGVKD. CDR3 loop: CAISGDAGYGYTF. The CDR3 nucleotides are TGTGCCATCAGTGGGGACGCAGGCTATGGCTACACCTTC.

The rearrangement uses TRBV24-1 and TRBJ2-7; 8 bases are shared with TRBD1. Germline V gene lookup returns CDR1 KGHDR and CDR2 SFDVKD. The CDR3 has 14 residues. V shed 5 bases, J shed 2 bases, and the junction held 4 bases outside the gene matches. CDR3 in amino acids: CATSAGQVTYEQYF. The CDR3 DNA is TGTGCCACCAGTGCGGGACAGGTGACCTACGAGCAGTACTTC.

This clonotype was seen a few times. The chain combines TRBV7-2 with TRBJ2-7; 7 positions match TRBD2. CDR3 length: 14 residues. The germline CDR1 and CDR2 sequences are SGHTA and FQGNSA. J lost 0 bases, V lost 8 bases, and 7 bases had no gene match. The CDR3 DNA reads TGTGCCAGCGGCGGGACTACCCACTCCTACGAGCAGTACTTC. Translating gives CASGGTTHSYEQYF.

This clonotype showed up just a few times. This rearrangement joins TRBV7-2 to TRBJ2-5, with D perhaps TRBD1 (5 bases). Germline CDR1 and CDR2: SGHTA and FQGNSA. The V and J ends lost 4 bases and 5 bases respectively, with 20 bases between them. The CDR3 spans 16 residues. The CDR3 DNA reads as TGTGCCAGCAGCTCGACTTGGACATTCCGGTCCGAGACCCAGTACTTC. This codes for CASSSTWTFRSETQYF.

In this sample, this clonotype turned up a few times. The rearrangement links TRBV7-9 to TRBJ1-1; D is ambiguous. Germline values: CDR1 SEHNR, CDR2 FQNEAQ (reference sequence). The CDR3 length is 11 residues. V lost 5 bases to trimming and J lost 4 bases, with 5 bases between them. CDR3 sequence: CASSQTTEAFF. As DNA, the CDR3 is TGTGCCAGCAGCCAGACCACTGAAGCTTTCTTT. The full variable domain, its missing parts supplied by reference TRBV7-9 and TRBJ1-1, is DTGVSQNPRHKITKRGQNVTFRCDPISEHNRLYWYRQTLGQGPEFLTYFQNEAQLEKSRLLSDRFSAERPKGSFSTLEIQRTEQGDSAMYLCASSQTTEAFFGQGTRLTVV.

This clonotype is labeled as medium-sized. V is TRBV20-1 and J is TRBJ1-2; D might be TRBD1 (6 bases). The V gene's germline CDR1 is DFQATT and CDR2 SNEGSKA (reference sequence). Trimming pared 5 bases from V and 12 bases from J, leaving 16 bases between. CDR3 length: 11 amino acids. The DNA for the CDR3 is TGCAGTGCTCCGAGACGGGACACCAACACCTTC. Translating it yields CSAPRRDTNTF.

The chain recombines TRBV6-5 with TRBJ2-7; the D gene is possibly TRBD2 (7 bases). The germline CDR1 and CDR2 sequences are MNHEY and SVGAGI. CDR3 length: 13 residues. Trimming shortened V by 0 bases and J by 11 bases, and 14 bases separated the two germline ends. As DNA, the CDR3 is TGTGCCAGCAGTTACTCGAAGGGGGGGCGGGAGTACTTC. Its protein is CASSYSKGGREYF.

The gene calls are TRBV7-9 and TRBJ2-1, with D possibly being TRBD2 (6 bases). V was cut by 0 bases and J by 15 bases, with 12 bases left in between. Germline assignment: CDR1 SEHNR and CDR2 FQNEAQ (reference sequence). The CDR3 runs 12 residues. The CDR3 DNA sequence: TGTGCCAGCAGCTTAGCGGAGGGGCCCTCGTTCTTC. Protein product: CASSLAEGPSFF.

The J gene is TRBJ2-7, the V gene TRBV5-1; D is undetermined. V lost 0 bases and J 7 bases, leaving 5 bases between the germline ends. The CDR3 is 11 amino acids. The germline CDR1 and CDR2 sequences are SGHRS and YFSETQ. Written as DNA, the CDR3 is TGCGCCAGCAGCTTGGCACGGGAGCAGTACTTC. Translation gives CASSLAREQYF.

This clonotype appeared a single time. The chain couples TRBV6-1 to TRBJ1-1; weak D call: TRBD1 (6 bases). Trimming removed 4 bases from V and 4 bases from J, with 10 bases in between. The germline CDR1 and CDR2 sequences are MNHNS and SASEGT. The CDR3 is 13 residues long. The DNA for the CDR3 is TGTGCCAGCAGTGCACAGGGAGGCACTGAAGCTTTCTTT. As protein: CASSAQGGTEAFF.

This sequence joins TRBV7-2 and TRBJ2-7, with D possibly matching TRBD2 (6 bases). Trimming took 5 bases from V and 3 from J, leaving 11 bases between them. CDR3 length: 13 amino acids. Germline-derived CDR1 and CDR2 are SGHTA and FQGNSA. Here the CDR3 reads CASSPWGVYEQYF. The CDR3 nucleotides are TGTGCCAGCAGCCCCTGGGGGGTCTACGAGCAGTACTTC.

The J gene is TRBJ2-1, the V gene TRBV6-1; D might be TRBD1 (5 bases). The CDR3 spans 12 residues. The V and J ends lost 4 bases and 8 bases respectively, with 9 bases between them. Germline V CDR1 and CDR2: MNHNS, SASEGT. In nucleotides, the CDR3 is TGTGCCAGCAGTGTCCAGGGCGATGAGCAGTTCTTC. It translates to CASSVQGDEQFF.

This chain connects TRBV20-1 to TRBJ1-5, with D hard to call. The V gene lost 3 bases and the J gene lost 5 bases, with 11 bases spanning the gap. Germline V gives CDR1 DFQATT, CDR2 SNEGSKA (reference sequence). The CDR3 spans 13 residues. This CDR3 is CSARVGRYQPQHF. In nucleotides, the CDR3 is TGCAGTGCTAGGGTAGGGAGGTATCAGCCCCAGCATTTT.

The chain employs TRBV6-1 and TRBJ2-1; D is possibly TRBD1 (6 bases). CDR1 MNHNS and CDR2 SASEGT come from the germline V gene. CDR3 size: 12 residues. Trimming pared 11 bases from V and 2 bases from J, leaving 10 bases between. CDR3 sequence (DNA): TGTGCCGCAGGGGCACCCTACAATGAGCAGTTCTTC. It yields the protein CAAGAPYNEQFF.

The V and J genes are TRBV20-1 and TRBJ2-7, with 10 bases matching TRBD2. J gave up 4 bases and V 3 bases, and 6 bases lay outside the gene matches. The CDR3 is made up of 14 amino acids. Germline CDR1 reads DFQATT; CDR2 reads SNEGSKA (reference sequence). The CDR3 sequence is CSASRGLATYEQYF. CDR3 in DNA: TGCAGTGCTAGTAGGGGACTAGCGACTTACGAGCAGTACTTC.

This clonotype counts as medium-sized (0.01 to 0.1%). CDR3 nucleotide sequence: TGTGCCAGCAGCGGAGAGACCCAGTACTTC. Translating it yields CASSGETQYF. The rearrangement joins TRBV7-9 to TRBJ2-5; D is ambiguous. The CDR3 sequence is 10 residues long. Looked up from germline, CDR1 is SEHNR and CDR2 is FQNEAQ (reference sequence). Deletions cut 5 bases from V and 4 bases from J, with 2 bases between.

V is TRBV27 and J is TRBJ1-2, with D hard to call. CDR1 and CDR2 (germline): MNHEY, SMNVEV (reference sequence). V lost 5 bases, J lost 8 bases, and 12 bases lay in between. CDR3 length equals 12 residues. CDR3 loop: CASSPRLGGYTF. In nucleotides, the CDR3 is TGTGCCAGCAGTCCCCGACTAGGGGGCTACACCTTC.

The V and J genes are TRBV27 and TRBJ1-5; weak D call: TRBD1 (6 bases). The CDR3 spans 13 residues. Trimming left V 6 bases short and J 7 bases short, with 13 bases between. Germline V gene sequence: CDR1 MNHEY, CDR2 SMNVEV (reference sequence). CDR3 region: CASSRGARQPQHF. In DNA, the CDR3 is TGTGCCAGCAGCCGGGGGGCGCGACAGCCCCAGCATTTT.

The gene calls are TRBV6-1 and TRBJ2-7, with D possibly being TRBD1 or TRBD2 (5 bases each). Germline CDR1 reads MNHNS; CDR2 reads SASEGT. This CDR3 has 15 amino acids. Trimming shortened V by 5 bases and J by 0 bases, and 14 bases separated the two germline ends. In DNA form, the CDR3 reads TGTGCCAGCAGTCACCTAGCCACAGGCTCCTACGAGCAGTACTTC. Encoded protein: CASSHLATGSYEQYF.

The chain has TRBV20-1 and TRBJ1-1, with unresolved D. The germline gives CDR1 DFQATT, CDR2 SNEGSKA (reference sequence). The CDR3 covers 11 residues. Trimming stripped 5 bases from V and 2 bases from J, with 6 bases between. For the CDR3, the DNA is TGCAGTGCTGCCAGAAACACTGAAGCTTTCTTT. Its protein product is CSAARNTEAFF.